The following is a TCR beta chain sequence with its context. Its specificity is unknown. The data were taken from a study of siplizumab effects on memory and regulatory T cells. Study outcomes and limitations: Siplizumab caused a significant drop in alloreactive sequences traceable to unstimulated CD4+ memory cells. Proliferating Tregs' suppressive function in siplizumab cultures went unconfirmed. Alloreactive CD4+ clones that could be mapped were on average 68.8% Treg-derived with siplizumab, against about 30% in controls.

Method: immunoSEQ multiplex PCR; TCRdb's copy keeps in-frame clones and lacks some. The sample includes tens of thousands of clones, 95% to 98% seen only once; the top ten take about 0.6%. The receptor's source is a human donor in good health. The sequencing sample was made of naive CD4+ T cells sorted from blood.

The CDR3 spells CASSLWREYGELFF. The CDR3, as DNA: TGTGCCAGCAGCTTATGGCGGGAATACGGGGAGCTGTTTTTT. The rearrangement uses TRBV5-6 and TRBJ2-2; the D gene is possibly TRBD2 (6 bases). The CDR3 is made up of 14 amino acids. CDR1 and CDR2 from the germline V gene are SGHDT and YYEEEE. Trimming left V 2 bases short and J 7 bases short, with 12 bases between.